The present T cell receptor (beta chain) was sequenced within a study of blood T cell repertoires in COVID-19. Study information: The study drew acute and convalescent COVID-19 samples from the United States, Italy and Spain. From T cells, B-cell-depleted T cells, or PBMCs came the material, which was cDNA or gDNA.

Original methodology: Nucleated cell counts were estimated from reference gene primer amplification. Method: immunoSEQ multiplex PCR; TCRdb's copy keeps in-frame clones and lacks some. V and J calls and clone size come straight from that table; D and trimming were deduced from the DNA. The sample contains around 300,000 clones, around nine tenths of which appear only once. CDR1 and CDR2 (germline): SGHRS, YFSETQ. This CDR3 has 14 amino acids. V was clipped by 4 bases and J by 4 bases, with 13 bases between them. V and J are TRBV5-1 and TRBJ2-3; D uncertain. The specimen was peripheral blood. The TCR sequence derives from a man aged 50-60 years with acute or convalescent COVID-19. DNA for the CDR3: TGCGCCAGCAGCGCAAAGCCCCCGCCAGATACGCAGTATTTT. Protein product: CASSAKPPPDTQYF. The full variable domain, completed using reference TRBV5-1 and TRBJ2-3, is KAGVTQTPRYLIKTRGQQVTLSCSPISGHRSVSWYQQTPGQGLQFLFEYFSETQRNKGNFPGRFSGRQFSNSRSEMNVSTLELGDSALYLCASSAKPPPDTQYFGPGTRLTVL.